The 5 T cell receptor beta chains presented below share a single source sample, sequenced in a study of cytomegalovirus exposure and HLA in healthy donors. The assay was immunoSEQ multiplex PCR, and TCRdb's table has in-frame clones only and misses some. The sample records more than 300,000 clones, approximately 90% being singletons. Input material: PBMCs. The receptors shown here come from a woman aged 18-29 years in good health and CMV-seronegative.

V is TRBV27 and J is TRBJ1-2, with TRBD1 as a possible D gene (6 bases). This CDR3 is 15 amino acids long. Germline-derived CDR1 and CDR2 are MNHEY and SMNVEV (reference sequence). Between the trimmed V and J ends, which lost 5 bases and 2 bases, there was a span of 15 bases. The DNA of the CDR3 is TGTGCCAGCAGTCCTAGGACAGAACTCAACTATGGCTACACCTTC. Protein product: CASSPRTELNYGYTF.

Here the CDR3 DNA reads TGTGCCAGCGGTAAAGACAGGGACTCTGGAAACACCATATATTTT. Translation gives CASGKDRDSGNTIYF. The genes are TRBV6-1 and TRBJ1-3; TRBD1 aligns across 7 bases. From germline, CDR1 is MNHNS and CDR2 SASEGT. V dropped 8 bases and J dropped 0; count of bases not matched to a gene: 7. This CDR3 is built from 15 residues.

The rearrangement links TRBV30 to TRBJ1-2; 7 nucleotides agree with TRBD1. V was pared by 6 bases and J by 4 bases, with 11 bases of the junction left unmatched. Germline V gene data show CDR1 as GTSNPN and CDR2 as SVGIG (reference sequence). The CDR3 has 14 residues. Here the CDR3 reads CACVLRDSLYGYTF. The DNA of the CDR3 is TGTGCCTGCGTACTCCGGGACAGCCTCTATGGCTACACCTTC.

The chain is built from TRBV5-1 and TRBJ1-2; 9 bases agree with TRBD1. The V gene's germline CDR1 is SGHRS and CDR2 YFSETQ. After removal of 1 base from V and 6 bases from J, the junction contained 1 base not matched to a gene. The CDR3 sequence is 13 residues long. This CDR3 is CASSLYRGHGYTF. The CDR3 coding sequence is TGCGCCAGCAGCTTGTACAGGGGGCATGGCTACACCTTC.

This sequence joins TRBV7-8 and TRBJ1-4; TRBD1 matches at 9 bases. The J segment lost 8 bases and the V segment lost 2 bases, leaving 9 bases of the junction unmatched. Germline V CDR1 and CDR2: SGHVS, FQNEAQ. The CDR3 has 16 residues. CDR3 in amino acids: CASSLNRGQVGEKLFF. CDR3 bases: TGTGCCAGCAGCTTAAACAGGGGGCAGGTTGGGGAAAAACTGTTTTTT.